This TCR beta chain was sequenced during a study of cytomegalovirus exposure and HLA in healthy donors. Each donor was nominally healthy when sampled (though unrecorded immune exposures were likely). PCR primers comprised 60 Vbeta and 13 Jbeta primers. Generated by immunoSEQ multiplex PCR, the TCRdb table keeps only in-frame clones and is missing some. The data contain fewer than 200,000 clones, roughly 90% of them singletons. The V end lost 4 bases, the J end lost 6 bases, and 13 bases lay between the germline ends. CDR3 size: 14 residues. The germline gives CDR1 MDHEN, CDR2 SYDVKM. This clone was seen a handful of times.

This sequence joins TRBV28 and TRBJ1-5, with D tentatively TRBD1 (5 bases). Sequencing was performed on PBMCs. This receptor was obtained from a boy aged 2 to 10 in good health and CMV-seronegative. CDR3 loop: CASSSQVGGQPQHF. CDR3 bases: TGTGCCAGCAGTTCTCAGGTGGGGGGTCAGCCCCAGCATTTT.